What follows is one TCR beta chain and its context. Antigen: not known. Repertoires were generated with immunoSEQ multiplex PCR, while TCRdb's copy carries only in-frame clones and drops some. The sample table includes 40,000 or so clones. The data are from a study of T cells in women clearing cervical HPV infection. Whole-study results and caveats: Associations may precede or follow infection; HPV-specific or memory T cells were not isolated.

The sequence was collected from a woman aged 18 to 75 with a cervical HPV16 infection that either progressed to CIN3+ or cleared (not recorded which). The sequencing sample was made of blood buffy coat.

The CDR3 is CAARGSYEQYF. The part of the CDR3 DNA that was read is TGTGCCGCACGAGGGTCCTACGAG. The chain carries TRBV7-7 and TRBJ2-7; a weak D match, TRBD2 (5 bases). The sequence runs out 3 residues before the end of the CDR3; the remainder is reconstructed from the germline J gene. V lost 11 bases and J 1 base, leaving 9 bases between the germline ends. This CDR3 contains 11 residues. Looked up from germline, CDR1 is SSHAT and CDR2 is FNYEAQ (reference sequence). Full variable domain (rest looked up from reference TRBV7-7 and TRBJ2-7): GAGVSQSPRYKVTKRGQDVTLRCDPISSHATLYWYQQALGQGPEFLTYFNYEAQPDKSGLPSDRFSAERPEGSISTLTIQRTEQRDSAMYRCAARGSYEQYFGPGTRLTVT.